A selection of T cell receptor beta chains follows, all from one sample in a study of T cell responses to AZD1222 COVID-19 vaccine. The protocol was immunoSEQ multiplex PCR, while the TCRdb copy is restricted to in-frame clones and leaves out a portion. The sample shows more than 85,000 clones, 80% to 85% of them seen only once. The source material was peripheral blood, sampled on day 0 of AZD1222 vaccination. All receptors derive from an adult in good health. The CDR3 runs from the conserved cysteine through the conserved F or W. The D gene is left open where the match is weak. Part of the rows lack a size; the others show once, few, many or a class for expanded clones.

TRBJ2-6 15 TRBV6-5 NA NA CASHRIVSGANVLTF TGTGCCAGCCACCGGATCGTCTCTGGGGCCAACGTCCTGACTTTC
TRBJ1-5 14 TRBV19 NA NA CASSRGASNQPQHF TGTGCCAGCTCCCGGGGAGCTAGCAATCAGCCCCAGCATTTT
TRBJ1-6 15 TRBV5-1 NA TRBD1 CASSGTGAANSPLHF TGCGCCAGCAGCGGAACAGGGGCGGCTAATTCACCCCTCCACTTT
TRBJ2-5 15 TRBV5-1 NA TRBD2 CASSLAAGVVETQYF TGCGCCAGCAGCTTAGCAGCGGGGGTGGTGGAGACCCAGTACTTC
TRBJ1-5 15 TRBV11-2 NA NA CASSLAGTSGQPQHF TGTGCCAGCAGCTTAGCCGGGACATCGGGACAGCCCCAGCATTTT
TRBJ2-3 15 TRBV19 NA NA CASREVVTGKDTQYF TGTGCCAGTAGGGAGGTAGTGACGGGGAAAGATACGCAGTATTTT
TRBJ1-1 15 TRBV5-4 NA TRBD1 CASSRMPDRAYEAFF TGTGCCAGCAGCCGCATGCCGGACAGGGCCTATGAAGCTTTCTTT
TRBJ2-7 14 TRBV19 NA TRBD1 CASSNRDRNYEQYF TGTGCCAGTAGTAACCGGGACAGAAATTACGAGCAGTACTTC
TRBJ1-1 12 TRBV10-2 NA NA CASSPVNTEAFF TGCGCCAGCAGTCCAGTGAACACTGAAGCTTTCTTT
TRBJ2-2 14 TRBV4-2 NA NA CASSQDPWTGELFF TGTGCCAGCAGCCAGGACCCGTGGACCGGGGAGCTGTTTTTT
TRBJ1-2 15 TRBV11-3 NA NA CASSPQGGAPGGYTF TGTGCCAGCAGCCCGCAAGGTGGAGCGCCGGGAGGCTACACCTTC
TRBJ2-1 12 TRBV6-6 NA NA CASGLVEDEQFF TGTGCCAGCGGTTTAGTAGAGGATGAGCAGTTCTTC
TRBJ1-3 15 TRBV6-2/TRBV6-3 NA NA CASSDGGHSGNTIYF TGTGCCAGCAGTGACGGAGGCCACTCTGGAAACACCATATATTTT
TRBJ2-7 13 TRBV14 NA NA CASSQGVFYEQYF TGTGCCAGCAGCCAAGGTGTATTCTACGAGCAGTACTTC
TRBJ2-1 13 TRBV5-8 NA TRBD1 CASSLVGRGMLFF TGTGCCAGCAGCTTGGTTGGCAGGGGGATGCTGTTCTTC
TRBJ1-3 17 TRBV19 NA NA CASSIDRLGGTGNTIYF TGTGCCAGTAGTATAGACAGGCTCGGGGGCACTGGAAACACCATATATTTT
TRBJ2-3 15 TRBV9 NA TRBD1 CASSAGGIGTGFAFF TGTGCCAGCAGCGCGGGCGGCATCGGGACAGGGTTTGCCTTTTTT
TRBJ2-2 15 TRBV5-5 NA NA CASRTDGRHTGELFF TGTGCCAGCAGAACGGACGGACGACACACCGGGGAGCTGTTTTTT
TRBJ2-7 14 TRBV28 NA NA CASSIPRDSYEQYF TGTGCCAGCAGTATACCCAGAGACTCCTACGAGCAGTACTTC
TRBJ2-1 15 TRBV6-5 NA TRBD2 CASSTTGGAYNEQFF TGTGCCAGCAGTACGACGGGGGGGGCCTACAATGAGCAGTTCTTC
TRBJ2-3 17 TRBV23-1 NA TRBD1 CASSSPGQGKYTDTQYF TGCGCCAGCAGTTCCCCGGGACAGGGGAAATACACAGATACGCAGTATTTT
TRBJ2-5 15 TRBV11-3 NA TRBD2 CASSRGLAVKETQYF TGTGCCAGCAGCCGTGGACTAGCGGTGAAAGAGACCCAGTACTTC
TRBJ2-5 16 TRBV4-1 NA TRBD2 CASSPGLAGGLETQYF TGCGCCAGCAGCCCCGGACTAGCGGGAGGGTTGGAGACCCAGTACTTC
TRBJ2-5 13 TRBV7-9 NA NA CASSLVSQETQYF TGTGCCAGCAGCTTAGTTAGTCAAGAGACCCAGTACTTC
TRBJ2-7 13 TRBV19 NA NA CASSILPRDEQYF TGTGCCAGTAGTATCCTGCCCAGGGACGAGCAGTACTTC
TRBJ2-7 18 TRBV11-2 NA NA CASSLDLLLIQGGYEQYF TGTGCCAGCAGCTTAGACCTGTTACTTATCCAGGGGGGATACGAGCAGTACTTC
TRBJ1-1 15 TRBV29-1 NA TRBD1 CSVGQGLFVNTEAFF TGCAGCGTCGGACAGGGCCTTTTTGTGAACACTGAAGCTTTCTTT
TRBJ2-1 13 TRBV29-1 NA TRBD2 CSAVENAGAEQFF TGCAGCGCCGTCGAAAATGCGGGAGCTGAGCAGTTCTTC
TRBJ1-4 13 TRBV10-3 NA NA CAIRTATNEKLFF TGTGCCATCCGGACAGCAACTAATGAAAAACTGTTTTTT
TRBJ2-4 17 TRBV5-5 NA NA CASSERVEDLAKNIQYF TGTGCCAGCAGCGAGAGGGTGGAAGATCTAGCCAAAAACATTCAGTACTTC
TRBJ1-5 16 TRBV6-2/TRBV6-3 NA NA CASSLAGKDSNQPQHF TGTGCCAGCAGCCTCGCGGGGAAGGATAGCAATCAGCCCCAGCATTTT
TRBJ2-7 13 TRBV13 NA NA CASSLTGLRSQYF TGTGCCAGCAGCTTGACTGGCTTACGATCGCAGTACTTC
TRBJ1-2 14 TRBV9 NA NA CASSGGPGSYGYTF TGTGCCAGCAGCGGGGGCCCAGGGAGCTATGGCTACACCTTC
TRBJ1-3 16 TRBV30 NA NA CAWSHKQVGSGNTIYF TGTGCCTGGAGTCATAAGCAGGTGGGCTCTGGAAACACCATATATTTT
TRBJ1-3 14 TRBV6-1 few NA CASSEAGAGNTIYF TGTGCCAGCAGTGAAGCAGGGGCAGGAAACACCATATATTTT
TRBJ1-2 13 TRBV19 NA NA CASEDIFNYGYTF TGTGCCTCCGAGGACATCTTTAACTATGGCTACACCTTC
TRBJ1-1 14 TRBV6-5 NA NA CASSSGTSNTEAFF TGTGCCAGCAGTTCCGGGACCTCGAACACTGAAGCTTTCTTT
TRBJ1-1 14 TRBV20-1 NA NA CSASGDLMNTEAFF TGCAGTGCTAGTGGGGACCTCATGAACACTGAAGCTTTCTTT
TRBJ1-1 13 TRBV7-9 NA NA CASSLVAVTEAFF TGTGCCAGCAGCTTAGTAGCTGTGACTGAAGCTTTCTTT
TRBJ1-4 15 TRBV6-5 few NA CASSPDRQPNEKLFF TGTGCCAGCAGTCCCGACAGGCAGCCTAATGAAAAACTGTTTTTT
TRBJ1-1 15 TRBV19 NA TRBD1 CATYSPGTVNTEAFF TGTGCCACCTATTCCCCCGGGACAGTGAACACTGAAGCTTTCTTT
TRBJ2-4 13 TRBV5-5 NA NA CASSLEEGLAQYF TGTGCCAGCAGCTTGGAAGAGGGACTGGCCCAGTACTTC
TRBJ2-1 14 TRBV29-1 NA TRBD2 CSALSGSSYNEQFF TGCAGCGCCCTTAGCGGGAGCTCCTACAATGAGCAGTTCTTC
TRBJ2-7 14 TRBV7-2 few TRBD1 CASSTGTGSYEQYF TGTGCCAGCAGCACCGGGACAGGTTCCTACGAGCAGTACTTC
TRBJ1-5 14 TRBV7-2 NA NA CASSLDGLNQPQHF TGTGCCAGCAGCTTGGACGGACTCAATCAGCCCCAGCATTTT
TRBJ1-1 12 TRBV7-2 NA NA CASSFAPVPAFF TGTGCCAGCAGCTTCGCGCCCGTACCGGCTTTCTTT
TRBJ1-6 14 TRBV14 once NA CASSHTGEPWGLHF TGTGCCAGCAGCCATACGGGGGAGCCCTGGGGTCTCCACTTT
TRBJ2-7 14 TRBV11-3 NA NA CASRGGAQTYEQYF TGTGCCAGCAGGGGCGGAGCGCAGACCTACGAGCAGTACTTC
TRBJ1-4 14 TRBV5-6 NA NA CASSLAAVREKLFF TGTGCCAGCAGCTTGGCGGCAGTTCGGGAAAAACTGTTTTTT
TRBJ1-6 14 TRBV27 NA TRBD1 CASSRGQGGSPLHF TGTGCCAGCAGCCGGGGACAGGGGGGGTCACCCCTCCACTTT
TRBJ1-1 13 TRBV12-5 NA NA CASGSDESTEAFF TGTGCTAGTGGTTCCGATGAGTCGACGGAAGCTTTCTTT
TRBJ1-5 13 TRBV2 NA NA CASGGGSNQPQHF TGTGCCAGCGGTGGCGGGAGCAATCAGCCCCAGCATTTT
TRBJ1-3 16 TRBV6-5 NA TRBD1 CASSFGTGENGNTIYF TGTGCCAGCAGTTTCGGGACAGGGGAAAACGGAAACACCATATATTTT
TRBJ2-7 16 TRBV6-5 NA TRBD1 CASSYQRGQEIYEQYF TGTGCCAGCAGTTACCAGAGGGGACAGGAGATTTACGAGCAGTACTTC